The 7 T cell receptor beta chains below come from one sample, sequenced in a study of response to subunit inactivated influenza vaccine. TCRdb called the RT-PCR reads again in MiXCR, with one record for every CDR3 protein. Among 860,000 or so distinct CDR3 sequences listed, 21% were seen once. The sequencing here drew on PBMCs from blood, taken around 5 days after vaccination. The receptor set was obtained from a man in his forties or fifties who received an inactivated influenza vaccine.

J is TRBJ2-5 and V is TRBV7-9; D gene unclear. The germline V gene encodes CDR1 SEHNR and CDR2 FQNEAQ (reference sequence). Trimming took 5 bases from V and 2 from J, leaving 9 bases between them. This CDR3 has 13 residues. The CDR3 loop reads CASSVSLQETQYF. CDR3 DNA sequence: TGTGCCAGCAGCGTGTCCCTTCAAGAGACCCAGTACTTC.

This clonotype has only a few counts. The chain links TRBV20-1 to TRBJ2-1; 14 nucleotides match TRBD2. This CDR3 contains 17 residues. CDR1 DFQATT and CDR2 SNEGSKA come from the germline V gene (reference sequence). With V trimmed by 0 bases and J by 8 bases, 9 bases remained unmatched. The CDR3 is CSARDVTSGRAVDEQFF. CDR3 in DNA: TGCAGTGCTAGAGATGTGACTAGCGGGAGGGCCGTAGATGAGCAGTTCTTC.

V is TRBV7-9 and J is TRBJ1-3; the D is unclear. Looked up from germline, CDR1 is SEHNR and CDR2 is FQNEAQ (reference sequence). CDR3 length: 11 residues. The CDR3 DNA reads as TGTGCTACAGAGGCTGGAAACACCATATATTTT. Residues: CATEAGNTIYF.

The chain joins TRBV6-1 to TRBJ2-1, with TRBD2 matching over 7 bases. V was pared by 1 base and J by 6 bases, with 6 bases of the junction left unmatched. The CDR3 extends over 15 amino acids. Germline V CDR1 and CDR2: MNHNS, SASEGT. CDR3 amino acids: CASSEGGLTFNEQFF. The CDR3, as DNA: TGTGCCAGCAGTGAAGGGGGACTAACATTCAATGAGCAGTTCTTC.

This clonotype was counted only a few times. The chain is built from TRBV11-2 and TRBJ2-3, with TRBD2 as a possible D gene (6 bases). CDR3 length: 15 residues. Germline-derived CDR1 and CDR2 are SGHAT and FQNNGV. The ends were cut back, 8 bases at V and 1 base at J, with 16 bases in the middle. This CDR3 is CASRGIWVRTDTQYF. In DNA form, the CDR3 reads TGTGCCAGCCGCGGGATATGGGTCCGCACAGATACGCAGTATTTT.

Only a few counts were recorded for this clonotype. The chain links TRBV28 to TRBJ2-5; D might be TRBD2 (6 bases). Germline V gives CDR1 MDHEN, CDR2 SYDVKM. V lost 7 bases to trimming and J lost 4 bases, with 28 bases between them. This CDR3 is built from 18 residues. In DNA form, the CDR3 reads TGTGCCAGCAAAGCCCCCCTCAGCGTGGGAGGTCCCCCAGAGACCCAGTACTTC. This codes for CASKAPLSVGGPPETQYF.

The chain is built from TRBV15 and TRBJ2-7; 8 positions agree with TRBD2. This CDR3 contains 15 residues. V lost 6 bases to trimming and J lost 6 bases; unmatched junction nucleotides: 13. CDR1 LNHNV and CDR2 YYDKDF come from the germline V gene (reference sequence). The CDR3 nucleotides read TGTGCCACCAGGGAGGGAACCAGCGGGAGAGGCGAGCAGTACTTC. Its protein product is CATREGTSGRGEQYF.